This T cell receptor beta chain comes out of a study of blood T cell repertoires in COVID-19. The assay was immunoSEQ multiplex PCR, and TCRdb's table has in-frame clones only and misses some. The table shows a few hundred thousand clones, with more than 85% occurring only once. V was trimmed by 6 bases and J by 5 bases, leaving 11 bases between them. CDR1 is DFQATT and CDR2 is SNEGSKA in the germline V gene (reference sequence). There are 11 residues in the CDR3. This TCR was recovered from a young man with acute or convalescent COVID-19. This chain links TRBV20-1 with TRBJ2-7; a possible D gene is TRBD1 (6 bases). Material for sequencing was peripheral blood. The CDR3: CSAKYRDEQYF. CDR3 coding DNA: TGCAGTGCCAAATACAGGGACGAGCAGTACTTC.